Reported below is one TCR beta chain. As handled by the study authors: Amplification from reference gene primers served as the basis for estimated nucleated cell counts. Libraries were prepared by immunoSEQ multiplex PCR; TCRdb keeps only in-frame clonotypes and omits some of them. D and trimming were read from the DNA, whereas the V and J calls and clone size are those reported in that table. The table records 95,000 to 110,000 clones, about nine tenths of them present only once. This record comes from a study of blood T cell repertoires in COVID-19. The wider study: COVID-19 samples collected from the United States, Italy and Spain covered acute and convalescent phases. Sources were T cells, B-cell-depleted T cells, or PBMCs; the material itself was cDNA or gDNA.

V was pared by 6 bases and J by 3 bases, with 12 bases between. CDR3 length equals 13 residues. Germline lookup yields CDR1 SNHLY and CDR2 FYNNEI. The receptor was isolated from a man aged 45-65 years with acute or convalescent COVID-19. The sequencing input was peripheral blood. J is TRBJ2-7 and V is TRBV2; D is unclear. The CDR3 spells CASRGNTRYEQYF. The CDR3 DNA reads TGTGCCAGCAGGGGCAATACCCGCTACGAGCAGTACTTC.